This T cell receptor (beta chain) was observed in a study of T cells expressing NK-cell markers. The study's findings and limits: A few donors' CD3+CD56-NKG2C+ cells were dominated by the same clonotypes. NKG2C+ dominant clonotype frequencies in roughly six donors were roughly 1.0-7.5% of CD8+ T cells.

As regards this clonotype: The antigen remains unidentified.

This CDR3 is built from 14 residues. Per germline, CDR1 MGHRA and CDR2 YSYEKL. The TCR beta cDNA came from 5'RACE template switching with UMIs. TCRdb reprocessed the 5' RACE reads, keeping one entry per CDR3 protein, no DNA. In total, the table holds fewer than 400,000 distinct CDR3 sequences. Sample: blood T cells: a sorted CD56 or NKG2C T cell subset, CD4+ or CD8+ T cells, or bulk PBMC T cells (not recorded which). The clonotype comes from a woman between 45 and 65 years old in good health. The chain is built from TRBV4-1 and TRBJ1-1; TCRdb selects TRBD1, and the lack of DNA leaves this call unchecked. The CDR3: CASSHFTGNREAFF.